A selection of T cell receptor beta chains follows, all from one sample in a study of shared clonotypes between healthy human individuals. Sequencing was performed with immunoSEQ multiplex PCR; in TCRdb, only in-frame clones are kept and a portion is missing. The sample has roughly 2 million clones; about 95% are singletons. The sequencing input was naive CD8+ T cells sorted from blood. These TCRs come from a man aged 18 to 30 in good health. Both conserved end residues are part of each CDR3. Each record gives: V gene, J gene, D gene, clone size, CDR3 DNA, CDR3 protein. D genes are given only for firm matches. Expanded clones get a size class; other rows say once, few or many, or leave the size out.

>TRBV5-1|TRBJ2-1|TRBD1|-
TGCGCCAGCAGCACCCGACAGGGCCCCTACAATGAGCAGTTCTTC
CASSTRQGPYNEQFF
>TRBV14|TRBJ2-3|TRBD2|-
TGTGCCAGCAGCCAAGATCCCACAATGCAACTAGCGGTCTCGGATACGCAGTATTTT
CASSQDPTMQLAVSDTQYF
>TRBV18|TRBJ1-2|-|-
TGTGCCAGCTCACCCTCAGGCAGTGGATTCAACGATGATGGCTACACCTTC
CASSPSGSGFNDDGYTF
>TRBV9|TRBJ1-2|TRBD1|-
TGTGCCAGCAGCGGGCAGGGGGCCGGCTATGGCTACACCTTC
CASSGQGAGYGYTF
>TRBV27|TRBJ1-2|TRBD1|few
TGTGCCAGCAGTCCCCATGAGACAGGGAACGGTGGCTACACCTTC
CASSPHETGNGGYTF
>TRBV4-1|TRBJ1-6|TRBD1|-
TGCGCCAGCAGCCAAAAGGGGACAGATAATTCACCCCTCCACTTT
CASSQKGTDNSPLHF
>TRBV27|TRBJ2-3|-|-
TGTGCCAGCAGTTCGTGGCAGGGGAGCACAGATACGCAGTATTTT
CASSSWQGSTDTQYF
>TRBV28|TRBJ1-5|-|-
TGTGCCAGCAGTGCATACAGGACTGACAGGTTTTATAGCAATCAGCCCCAGCATTTT
CASSAYRTDRFYSNQPQHF
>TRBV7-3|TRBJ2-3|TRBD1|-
TGTGCCAGCAGCTTAATAGGGGGGACAGGGACAGATACGCAGTATTTT
CASSLIGGTGTDTQYF
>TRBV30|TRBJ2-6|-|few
TGTGCCTGGAGTGTCGGGGCTGGGGCCAACGTCCTGACTTTC
CAWSVGAGANVLTF
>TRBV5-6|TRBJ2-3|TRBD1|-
TGTGCCACCGAATCCGGGACAGGGGGCCCAGATACGCAGTATTTT
CATESGTGGPDTQYF
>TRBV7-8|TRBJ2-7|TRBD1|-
TGTGCCAGCAGCTCAGGGACAGGGGGAGCCTACGAGCAGTACTTC
CASSSGTGGAYEQYF
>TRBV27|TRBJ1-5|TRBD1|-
TGTGCCAGCAGCCCGACAGGGGGCCAACAGCCCCAGCATTTT
CASSPTGGQQPQHF
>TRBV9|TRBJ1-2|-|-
TGTGCCAGCAGCAAAGGAATAGAGCAGGGTATGCGCTATGGCTACACCTTC
CASSKGIEQGMRYGYTF
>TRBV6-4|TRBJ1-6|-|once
TGTGCCAGCAGTCAGGACGGACCTAATTCACCCCTCCACTTT
CASSQDGPNSPLHF
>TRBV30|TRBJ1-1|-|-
TGTGCCTGGAGAACAGGCCGGGCTGAAGCTTTCTTT
CAWRTGRAEAFF
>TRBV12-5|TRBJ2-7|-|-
TGTGCTAGTGGCCTACAGGGTTCATCCTACGAGCAGTACTTC
CASGLQGSSYEQYF
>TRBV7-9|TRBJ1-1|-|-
TGTGCCAGCAGCCCCGGCACTGAAGCTTTCTTT
CASSPGTEAFF
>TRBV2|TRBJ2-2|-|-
TGTGCCAGCAGTTCAGCATACACCGGGGAGCTGTTTTTT
CASSSAYTGELFF
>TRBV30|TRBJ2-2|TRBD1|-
TGTGCCTGGGGGACAGGGACCGGGGAGCTGTTTTTT
CAWGTGTGELFF
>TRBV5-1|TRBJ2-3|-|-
TGCGCCAGCAGCCTAAAACCCGGGACACTTCCAGATACGCAGTATTTT
CASSLKPGTLPDTQYF
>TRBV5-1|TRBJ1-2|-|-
TGCGCCAGCAGCTTGGAGACAGGCTACTATGGCTACACCTTC
CASSLETGYYGYTF